The following is a T cell receptor (beta chain) sequence with its context. This clonotype showed up just a few times. What this receptor recognizes is not known. One base away there is no much larger clone; base qualities are not given. This sample was taken from a study of tumor and adjacent non-tumor tissue in lung cancer (dated 2018 in TCRdb). In the study overall: Patients with adenocarcinoma (approximately 11), squamous cell carcinoma (2) and small cell lung cancer (1) were included in the cohort. Ages among the 15 or so patients ranged from roughly 31 to 80 years, there were around ten men and 5 women, and disease was at TNM stage I to III. Sequencing produced more than 100,000,000 productive TCRbeta reads in total, an average of approximately 4.1 million reads per sample. The study compared bulk TCRbeta repertoires between lung tumor tissue and matched distant non-tumor lung tissue from 15 lung cancer patients. Some 30 paired specimens, one tumor and one normal lung sample per patient, were profiled by TCRbeta CDR3 sequencing.

The library relied on multiplex PCR. TCRdb lists the instrument as Illumina HiSeq 2500. TCRbeta libraries were constructed through three rounds of nested PCR with primers (Table S4) according to protocols modified from ARM-PCR. Before sequencing, PCR products of 200-500 bp were excised from the gel and purified with the QIAquick gel extraction kit. As for the original processing: Reads were cleaned using Trimmomatic, were merged into complete CDR3 sequences using FLASH, and were assigned to V(D)J germline segments using MiTCR. Clonal diversity was computed as the inverse Simpson's index with VDJtools. Productive reads were defined as in-frame sequences without a premature stop codon. The public sequencing data were trimmed at Q25 with fastp and processed into clonotypes with MiXCR by TCRdb, which kept only in-frame beta chains. Duplicate CDR3 protein sequences are folded into a single record with the most common DNA and genes. TCRdb's processing, not the authors', yielded these V and J calls. This sample lists about 80,000 distinct CDR3 sequences; over 55% were detected once. About 9.2% of the sample is in the top ten clones.

Bulk unsorted tissue served as the source for RNA extraction, and RNA quality was assessed using a NanoDrop ND-1000 and an Agilent 2100. Newly diagnosed lung cancer patients without prior chemotherapy who had been admitted for thoracic surgery in China between August and November 2014 were enrolled as donors. Patients who had received previous radiotherapy or chemotherapy, or who had another concurrent cancer, were excluded from the study. Surgical tissue pieces of roughly 1-2.3 cm3 were preserved in RNAlater solution and stored at -80 °C until use. V drops 7 bases and J drops 7 bases, leaving 20 bases in between. CDR1 is given as SGHAT and CDR2 as FQNNGV, both from the germline V gene. From its cysteine to its phenylalanine, the CDR3 spans 15 amino acids. Kept here is only the CDR3 DNA, which spans 45 bases and is read in frame from base 1. Study-wide conclusions, independent of this receptor: The methods do not name the sequencing platform or mention unique molecular identifiers. Tumor tissue showed significantly greater TCR diversity (inverse Simpson) than normal lung tissue (about 400 vs 180, P = 0.0075, Mann-Whitney U test). In normal lung, the top 100 clones accounted for a significantly larger cumulative share of the repertoire than in tumor tissue. With only 15 patients in the cohort, the authors noted that larger samples and more detailed clinical data are needed. Peripheral blood was not sequenced, so blood TCRbeta repertoires were not examined in the lung cancer patients of the study. TCR diversity was significantly higher in younger patients, and higher tumor TCR diversity was associated with shorter overall and disease-free survival.

The chain is encoded by TRBV11-2 joined to TRBJ2-1, and TRBD2 may be the D gene, going by 7 matching bases. This clonotype originated in a woman in her thirties or forties with non-small cell lung cancer. The sequenced sample consisted of lung tumor tissue. CDR3 region: CASNMGGGRRNEQFF. The nucleotide sequence is TGTGCCAGCAATATGGGGGGGGGCCGAAGGAATGAGCAGTTCTTC.